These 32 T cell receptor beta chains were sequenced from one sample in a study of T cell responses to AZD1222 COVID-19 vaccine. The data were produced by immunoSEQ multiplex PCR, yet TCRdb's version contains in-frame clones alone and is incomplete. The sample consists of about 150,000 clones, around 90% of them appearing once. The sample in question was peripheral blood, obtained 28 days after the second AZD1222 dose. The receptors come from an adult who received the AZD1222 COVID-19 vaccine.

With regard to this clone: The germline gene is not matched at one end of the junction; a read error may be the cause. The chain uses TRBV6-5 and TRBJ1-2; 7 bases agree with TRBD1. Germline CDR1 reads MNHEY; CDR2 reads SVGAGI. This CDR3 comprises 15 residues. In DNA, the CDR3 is TGTGCCGGCAGCCCAACCGGGACAGCTCTTATGGGCTACACCTTC. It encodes CAGSPTGTALMGYTF.

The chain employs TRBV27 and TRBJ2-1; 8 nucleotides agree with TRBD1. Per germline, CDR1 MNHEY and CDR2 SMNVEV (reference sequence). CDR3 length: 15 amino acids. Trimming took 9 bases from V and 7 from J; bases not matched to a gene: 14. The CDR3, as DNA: TGTGCCAGTTACTCCGCGGACAGGGTGGGGAATGAGCAGTTCTTC. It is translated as CASYSADRVGNEQFF.

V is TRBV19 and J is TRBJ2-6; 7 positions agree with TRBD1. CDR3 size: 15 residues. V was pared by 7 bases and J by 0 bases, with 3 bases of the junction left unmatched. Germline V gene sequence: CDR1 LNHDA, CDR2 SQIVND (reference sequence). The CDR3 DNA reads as TGTGCCAGTAAATGGGACAGCTCTGGGGCCAACGTCCTGACTTTC. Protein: CASKWDSSGANVLTF. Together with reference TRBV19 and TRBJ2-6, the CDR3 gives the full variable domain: DGGITQSPKYLFRKEGQNVTLSCEQNLNHDAMYWYRQDPGQGLRLIYYSQIVNDFQKGDIAEGYSVSREKKESFPLTVTSAQKNPTAFYLCASKWDSSGANVLTFGAGSRLTVL.

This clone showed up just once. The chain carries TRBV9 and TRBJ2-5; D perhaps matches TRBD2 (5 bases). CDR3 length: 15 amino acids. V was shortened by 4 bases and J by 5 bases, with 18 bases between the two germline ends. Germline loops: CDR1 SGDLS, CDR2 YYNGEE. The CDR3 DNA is TGTGCCAGCAGCCCTGTCGGAACCCGAGGGGAGACCCAGTACTTC. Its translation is CASSPVGTRGETQYF.

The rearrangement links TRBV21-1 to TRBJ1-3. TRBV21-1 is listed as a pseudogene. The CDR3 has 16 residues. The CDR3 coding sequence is TGTGCCAGCAGCAAATCGTCCAGGAGCTCTGGAAACACCATATATTTT. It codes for CASSKSSRSSGNTIYF.

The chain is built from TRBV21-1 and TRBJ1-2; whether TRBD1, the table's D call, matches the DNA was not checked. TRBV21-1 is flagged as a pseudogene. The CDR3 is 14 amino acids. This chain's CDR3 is CASSSPGHPDGYTF. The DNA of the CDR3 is TGTGCCAGCAGCAGTCCGGGACACCCAGATGGCTACACCTTC.

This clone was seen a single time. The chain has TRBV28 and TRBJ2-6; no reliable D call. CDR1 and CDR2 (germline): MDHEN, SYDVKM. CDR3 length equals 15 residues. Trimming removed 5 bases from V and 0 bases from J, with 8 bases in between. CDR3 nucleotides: TGTGCCAGCAGTCTTTATATCTCTGGGGCCAACGTCCTGACTTTC. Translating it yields CASSLYISGANVLTF.

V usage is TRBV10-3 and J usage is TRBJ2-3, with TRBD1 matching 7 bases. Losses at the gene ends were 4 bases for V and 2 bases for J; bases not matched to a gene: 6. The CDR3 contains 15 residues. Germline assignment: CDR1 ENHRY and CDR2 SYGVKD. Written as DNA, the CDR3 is TGTGCCATCAGTGGAAGGGGGCCGGTCACAGATACGCAGTATTTT. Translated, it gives CAISGRGPVTDTQYF.

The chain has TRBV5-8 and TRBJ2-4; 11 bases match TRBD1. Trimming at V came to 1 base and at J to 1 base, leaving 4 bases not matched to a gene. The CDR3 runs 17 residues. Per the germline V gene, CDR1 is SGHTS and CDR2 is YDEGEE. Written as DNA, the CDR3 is TGTGCCAGCAGCTTGTGGGGACAGGGGGAGGCCAAAAACATTCAGTACTTC. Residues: CASSLWGQGEAKNIQYF.

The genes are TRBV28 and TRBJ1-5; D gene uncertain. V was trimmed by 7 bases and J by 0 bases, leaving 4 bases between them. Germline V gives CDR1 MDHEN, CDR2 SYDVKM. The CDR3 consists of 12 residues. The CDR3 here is CASMYSNQPQHF. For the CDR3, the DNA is TGTGCCAGCATGTATAGCAATCAGCCCCAGCATTTT.

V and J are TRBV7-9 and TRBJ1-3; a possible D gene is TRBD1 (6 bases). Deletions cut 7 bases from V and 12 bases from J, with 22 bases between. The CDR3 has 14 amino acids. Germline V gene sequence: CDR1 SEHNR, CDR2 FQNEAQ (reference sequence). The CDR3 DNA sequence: TGTGCCAGCACCCAAGGTCGACAGGACCGCCACATATATTTT. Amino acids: CASTQGRQDRHIYF.

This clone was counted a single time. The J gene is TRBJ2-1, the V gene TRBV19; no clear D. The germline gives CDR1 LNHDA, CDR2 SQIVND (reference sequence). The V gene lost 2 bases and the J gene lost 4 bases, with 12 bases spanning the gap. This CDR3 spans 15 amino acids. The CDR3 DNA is TGTGCCAGTAGTATAAGGTTTGACGGATACAATGAGCAGTTCTTC. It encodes CASSIRFDGYNEQFF.

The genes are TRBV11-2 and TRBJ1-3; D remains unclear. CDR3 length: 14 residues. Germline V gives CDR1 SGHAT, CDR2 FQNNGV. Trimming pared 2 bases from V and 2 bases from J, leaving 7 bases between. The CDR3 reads CASSLRIAGNTIYF. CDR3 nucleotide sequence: TGTGCCAGCAGCTTAAGGATCGCTGGAAACACCATATATTTT.

The CDR3 DNA follows: TGTGCCAGCAGCTCATCCCTCGGCGGGGAGCTGTTTTTT. This gives the protein CASSSSLGGELFF. The chain employs TRBV11-2 and TRBJ2-2; D ambiguous. This CDR3 spans 13 amino acids. Germline V CDR1 and CDR2: SGHAT, FQNNGV. V was cut by 4 bases and J by 7 bases, with 10 bases left in between.

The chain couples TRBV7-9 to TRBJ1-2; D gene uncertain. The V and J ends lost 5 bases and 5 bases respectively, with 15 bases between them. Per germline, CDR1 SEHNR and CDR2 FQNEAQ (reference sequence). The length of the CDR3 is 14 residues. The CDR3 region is CASSPGLRGYGYTF. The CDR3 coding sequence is TGTGCCAGCAGCCCAGGACTCCGAGGGTATGGCTACACCTTC.

The CDR3 sequence: CAISESRGTNYNEQFF. The CDR3 nucleotides are TGTGCCATCAGTGAGTCGCGAGGGACTAACTACAATGAGCAGTTCTTC. V and J are TRBV10-3 and TRBJ2-1, with 7 nucleotides matching TRBD2. Germline V gives CDR1 ENHRY, CDR2 SYGVKD. Unmatched junction bases numbered 5, after V lost 0 bases and J lost 3 bases. The CDR3 consists of 16 residues.

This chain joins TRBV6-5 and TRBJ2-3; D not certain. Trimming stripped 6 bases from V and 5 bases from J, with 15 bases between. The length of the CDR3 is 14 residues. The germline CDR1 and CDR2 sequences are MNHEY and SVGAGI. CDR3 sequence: CASRDEQYIDTQYF. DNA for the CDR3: TGTGCCAGCAGGGACGAACAATACATAGATACGCAGTATTTT.

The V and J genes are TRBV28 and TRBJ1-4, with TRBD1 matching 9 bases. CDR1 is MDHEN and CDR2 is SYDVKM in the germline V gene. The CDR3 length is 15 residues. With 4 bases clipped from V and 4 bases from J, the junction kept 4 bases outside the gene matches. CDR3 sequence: CASSSGTGNNEKLFF. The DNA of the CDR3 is TGTGCCAGCAGTTCGGGGACAGGGAATAATGAAAAACTGTTTTTT.

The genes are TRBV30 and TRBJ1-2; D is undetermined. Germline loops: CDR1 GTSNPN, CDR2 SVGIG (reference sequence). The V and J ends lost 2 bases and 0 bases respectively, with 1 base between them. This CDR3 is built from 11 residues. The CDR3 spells CAWSSNYGYTF. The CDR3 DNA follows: TGTGCCTGGAGTTCTAACTATGGCTACACCTTC.

The CDR3 loop reads CASSQETAGQGNLDTQYF. CDR3 coding DNA: TGTGCCAGTAGTCAGGAGACGGCGGGACAGGGGAATCTAGATACGCAGTATTTT. The chain has TRBV19 and TRBJ2-3; 10 bases map to TRBD1. V was pared by 5 bases and J by 5 bases, with 16 bases of the junction left unmatched. The CDR3 is made up of 18 amino acids. The germline V gene encodes CDR1 LNHDA and CDR2 SQIVND (reference sequence). Combining the CDR3 with reference TRBV19 and TRBJ2-3 gives the whole variable domain DGGITQSPKYLFRKEGQNVTLSCEQNLNHDAMYWYRQDPGQGLRLIYYSQIVNDFQKGDIAEGYSVSREKKESFPLTVTSAQKNPTAFYLCASSQETAGQGNLDTQYFGPGTRLTVL.

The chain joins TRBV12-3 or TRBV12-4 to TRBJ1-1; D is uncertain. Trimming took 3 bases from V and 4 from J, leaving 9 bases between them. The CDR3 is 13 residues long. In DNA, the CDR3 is TGTGCCAGCAGTTTCAACAGCGGCACTGAAGCTTTCTTT. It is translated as CASSFNSGTEAFF.

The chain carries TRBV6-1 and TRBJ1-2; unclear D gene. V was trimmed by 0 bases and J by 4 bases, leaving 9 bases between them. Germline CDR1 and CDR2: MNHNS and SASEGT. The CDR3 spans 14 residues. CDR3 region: CASSEATSRYGYTF. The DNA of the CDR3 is TGTGCCAGCAGTGAAGCGACAAGTCGCTATGGCTACACCTTC.

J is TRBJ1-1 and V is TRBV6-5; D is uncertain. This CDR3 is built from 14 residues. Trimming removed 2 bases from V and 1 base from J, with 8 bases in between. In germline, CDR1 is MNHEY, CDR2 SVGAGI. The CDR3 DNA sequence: TGTGCCAGCAGTTACGTGGCCGCGAACACTGAAGCTTTCTTT. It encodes CASSYVAANTEAFF.

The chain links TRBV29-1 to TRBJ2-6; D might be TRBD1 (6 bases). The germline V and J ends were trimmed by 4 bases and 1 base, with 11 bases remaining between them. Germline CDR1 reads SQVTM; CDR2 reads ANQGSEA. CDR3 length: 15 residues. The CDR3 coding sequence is TGCAGCGTTGGGGGAACAGGGTCTGGGGCCAACGTCCTGACTTTC. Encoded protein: CSVGGTGSGANVLTF.

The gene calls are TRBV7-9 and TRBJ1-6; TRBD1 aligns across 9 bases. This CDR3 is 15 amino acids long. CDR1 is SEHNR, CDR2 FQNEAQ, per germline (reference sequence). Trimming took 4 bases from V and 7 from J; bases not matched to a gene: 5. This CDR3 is CASSSGTGFNSPLHF. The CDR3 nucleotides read TGTGCCAGCAGCTCAGGGACAGGGTTCAATTCACCCCTCCACTTT.

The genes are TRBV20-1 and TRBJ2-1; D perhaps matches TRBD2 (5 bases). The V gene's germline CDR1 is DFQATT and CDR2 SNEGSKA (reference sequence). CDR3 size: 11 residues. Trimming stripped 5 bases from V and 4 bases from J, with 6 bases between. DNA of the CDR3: TGCAGTGCTCGGGGTTACAATGAGCAGTTCTTC. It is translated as CSARGYNEQFF.

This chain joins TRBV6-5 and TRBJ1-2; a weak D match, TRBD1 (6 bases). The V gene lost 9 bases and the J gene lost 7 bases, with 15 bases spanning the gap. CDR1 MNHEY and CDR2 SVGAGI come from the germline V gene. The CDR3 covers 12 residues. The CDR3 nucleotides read TGTGCCAGTGGACAGTTTCTTTCTGGCTACACCTTC. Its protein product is CASGQFLSGYTF.

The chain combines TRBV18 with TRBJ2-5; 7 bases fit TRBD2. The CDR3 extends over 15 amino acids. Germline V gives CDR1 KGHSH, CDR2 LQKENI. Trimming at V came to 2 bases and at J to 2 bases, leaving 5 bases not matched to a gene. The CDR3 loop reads CASSPSLGGQETQYF. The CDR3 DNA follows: TGTGCCAGCTCACCATCCTTGGGGGGGCAAGAGACCCAGTACTTC.

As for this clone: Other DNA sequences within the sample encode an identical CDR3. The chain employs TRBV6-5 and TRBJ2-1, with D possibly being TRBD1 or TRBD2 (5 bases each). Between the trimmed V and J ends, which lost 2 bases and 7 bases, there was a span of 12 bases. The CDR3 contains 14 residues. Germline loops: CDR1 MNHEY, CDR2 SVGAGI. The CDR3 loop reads CASSYGGGNNEQFF. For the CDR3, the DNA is TGTGCCAGCAGTTACGGTGGGGGAAATAATGAGCAGTTCTTC.

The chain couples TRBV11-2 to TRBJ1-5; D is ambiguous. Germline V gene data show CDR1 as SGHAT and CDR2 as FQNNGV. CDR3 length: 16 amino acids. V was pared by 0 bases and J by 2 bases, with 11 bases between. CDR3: CASSLDQALGNQPQHF. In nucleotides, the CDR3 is TGTGCCAGCAGCTTAGATCAGGCTCTAGGCAATCAGCCCCAGCATTTT.

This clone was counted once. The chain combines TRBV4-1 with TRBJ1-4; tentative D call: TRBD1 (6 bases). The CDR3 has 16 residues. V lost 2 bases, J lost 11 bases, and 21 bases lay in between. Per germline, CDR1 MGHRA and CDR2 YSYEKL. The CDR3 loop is CASSQPHGGRGGKLFF. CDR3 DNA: TGCGCCAGCAGCCAACCTCACGGCGGCAGGGGTGGGAAACTGTTTTTT.

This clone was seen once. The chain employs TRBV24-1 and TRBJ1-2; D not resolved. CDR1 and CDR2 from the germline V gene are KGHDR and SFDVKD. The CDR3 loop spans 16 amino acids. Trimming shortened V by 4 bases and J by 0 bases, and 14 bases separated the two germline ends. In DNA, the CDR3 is TGTGCCACCAGTGACCATTCCCGAGGGTCTAACTATGGCTACACCTTC. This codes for CATSDHSRGSNYGYTF.